This T cell receptor beta chain appears in the sequencing data of a study of blood T cells in healthy people across ages. A second PCR of 7 to 11 cycles used a sample-barcoded 5' primer and a J-beta primer mix. MiXCR, applied by TCRdb to the 5' RACE reads, yields one record per CDR3 protein. The repertoire holds 700,000 to 850,000 distinct CDR3 sequences, with around 36% as singletons. This clonotype occurred a few times. J gave up 7 bases and V 5 bases, and 10 bases lay outside the gene matches. Germline CDR1 reads MNHEY; CDR2 reads SVGEGT. This CDR3 comprises 15 residues. This chain connects TRBV6-2 or TRBV6-3 to TRBJ2-4, with 8 bases aligning to TRBD1. The sample consisted of blood. The TCR originated in a man aged 18 to 35 in good health. CDR3 in amino acids: CASSRDQGAMNIQYF. In DNA, the CDR3 is TGTGCCAGCAGTAGAGACCAGGGGGCTATGAACATTCAGTACTTC.